This T cell receptor (beta chain) was recovered during a study of T-cell reconstitution after alpha-beta-depleted transplantation in children. The TCRbeta library was prepared with unique molecular identifiers. MiXCR, run by TCRdb on the PCR reads, gives a single entry per CDR3 protein. The table lists 450,000 to 600,000 distinct CDR3 sequences, around 17% of them singletons. From germline, CDR1 is SGHAT and CDR2 FQNNGV. This CDR3 spans 15 amino acids. Trimming took 5 bases from V and 2 from J; bases not matched to a gene: 9. This sequence joins TRBV11-2 and TRBJ2-7, with 7 bases lining up with TRBD1. The source is a human donor who donated a stem cell graft to a child with acute lymphoblastic leukemia. Sequences were derived from PBMCs from the stem cell graft donor, sampled from the stem cell graft. CDR3 region: CASSTRTGPPYEQYF. DNA of the CDR3: TGTGCCAGCAGCACTCGGACAGGCCCCCCCTACGAGCAGTACTTC. Together with reference TRBV11-2 and TRBJ2-7, the CDR3 gives the full variable domain: EAGVAQSPRYKIIEKRQSVAFWCNPISGHATLYWYQQILGQGPKLLIQFQNNGVVDDSQLPKDRFSAERLKGVDSTLKIQPAKLEDSAVYLCASSTRTGPPYEQYFGPGTRLTVT.